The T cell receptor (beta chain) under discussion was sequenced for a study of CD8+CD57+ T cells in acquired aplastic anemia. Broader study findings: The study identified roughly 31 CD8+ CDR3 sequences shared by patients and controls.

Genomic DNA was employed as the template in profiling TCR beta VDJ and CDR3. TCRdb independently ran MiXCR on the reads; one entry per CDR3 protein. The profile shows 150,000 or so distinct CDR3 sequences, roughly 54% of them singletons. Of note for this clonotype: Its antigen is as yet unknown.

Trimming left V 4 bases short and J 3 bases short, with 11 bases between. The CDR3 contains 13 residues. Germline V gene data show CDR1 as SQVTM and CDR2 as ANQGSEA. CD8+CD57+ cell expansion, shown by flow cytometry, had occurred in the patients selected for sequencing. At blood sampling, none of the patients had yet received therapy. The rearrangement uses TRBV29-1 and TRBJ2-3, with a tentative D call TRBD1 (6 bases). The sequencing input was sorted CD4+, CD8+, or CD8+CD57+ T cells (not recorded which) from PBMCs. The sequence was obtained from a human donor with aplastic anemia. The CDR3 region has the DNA TGCAGCGTTGGAGGGGGACCAACAGATACGCAGTATTTT. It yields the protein CSVGGGPTDTQYF.